One sample yielded the 30 T cell receptor beta chains listed below, sequenced in a study of blood T cell repertoires in COVID-19. Clones were sequenced by immunoSEQ multiplex PCR, and TCRdb holds only the in-frame ones, with some missing. The repertoire consists of approximately 36,000 clones, with approximately 86% occurring once and the leading ten covering around 4.8%. Material: peripheral blood. These receptors were taken from a man aged 45-65 years with active COVID-19.

This rearrangement joins TRBV5-6 to TRBJ1-5; no reliable D call. V lost 1 base, J lost 2 bases, and 13 bases lay in between. Looked up from germline, CDR1 is SGHDT and CDR2 is YYEEEE. The CDR3 is 16 residues long. The CDR3 spells CASSLMGGGGNQPQHF. CDR3 nucleotide sequence: TGTGCCAGCAGCTTGATGGGAGGCGGAGGCAATCAGCCCCAGCATTTT.

The J gene is TRBJ1-2, the V gene TRBV5-1; D unclear. With 1 base removed from V and 4 bases from J, the gap between germline ends came to 11 bases. CDR1 is SGHRS and CDR2 is YFSETQ in the germline V gene. This CDR3 has 14 residues. The CDR3 here is CASSLKGEGYGYTF. The DNA of the CDR3 is TGCGCCAGCAGCTTGAAGGGTGAGGGCTATGGCTACACCTTC.

The V and J genes are TRBV4-3 and TRBJ2-5; maybe TRBD1 (5 bases). CDR1 is LGHNA and CDR2 is YSLEER in the germline V gene. The V gene lost 0 bases and the J gene lost 1 base, with 9 bases spanning the gap. This CDR3 contains 15 residues. The CDR3: CASSQDHRIQETQYF. In DNA, the CDR3 is TGCGCCAGCAGCCAAGATCACAGGATCCAAGAGACCCAGTACTTC.

The table lists this clone with a count of one. This chain uses TRBV24-1 with TRBJ2-1; 10 positions match TRBD2. There are 19 residues in the CDR3. Looked up from germline, CDR1 is KGHDR and CDR2 is SFDVKD. The V segment lost 3 bases and the J segment 0 bases; nucleotides outside the gene matches: 10. The CDR3 region has the DNA TGTGCCACCAGTGATGGGGCTAGCGGGGGCCAAAGCTCCTACAATGAGCAGTTCTTC. This encodes CATSDGASGGQSSYNEQFF.

The rearrangement uses TRBV5-4 and TRBJ2-1; D call uncertain. Germline values: CDR1 SGHNT, CDR2 YYREEE (reference sequence). V lost 0 bases and J lost 2, with 12 bases in between. The CDR3 runs to 16 residues. The CDR3 sequence: CASSLASLPAYNEQFF. The CDR3 nucleotides read TGTGCCAGCAGCTTGGCCTCTCTACCTGCCTACAATGAGCAGTTCTTC.

The rearrangement joins TRBV9 to TRBJ2-3, with a weak D call TRBD2 (5 bases). Germline V lookup: CDR1 SGDLS, CDR2 YYNGEE. V lost 3 bases and J lost 4, with 6 bases in between. This CDR3 is built from 12 residues. CDR3 nucleotide sequence: TGTGCCAGCAGCGAACTAGCAGATACGCAGTATTTT. Translation: CASSELADTQYF.

V and J are TRBV13 and TRBJ2-7, with 13 bases that match TRBD2. The CDR3 spans 15 residues. CDR1 PRHDT and CDR2 FYEKMQ come from the germline V gene (reference sequence). Germline trimming cut 5 bases from V and 1 base from J; bases unmatched to any gene: 2. CDR3 DNA: TGTGCCAGCAGCCCGGGACTAGCGGGGTCCTACGAGCAGTACTTC. It yields the protein CASSPGLAGSYEQYF. Combining the CDR3 with reference TRBV13 and TRBJ2-7 gives the whole variable domain AAGVIQSPRHLIKEKRETATLKCYPIPRHDTVYWYQQGPGQDPQFLISFYEKMQSDKGSIPDRFSAQQFSDYHSELNMSSLELGDSALYFCASSPGLAGSYEQYFGPGTRLTVT.

The chain is built from TRBV5-4 and TRBJ1-6; no clear D. The CDR3 has 14 residues. CDR1 is SGHNT, CDR2 YYREEE, per germline (reference sequence). The ends were cut back, 1 base at V and 5 bases at J, with 7 bases in the middle. The DNA for the CDR3 is TGTGCCAGCAGCTTGTTGGGAGATAATTCACCCCTCCACTTT. Encoded protein: CASSLLGDNSPLHF.

This clone was found a few times. The chain uses TRBV3-1 (or the pseudogene TRBV3-2) and TRBJ2-2; 10 bases line up with TRBD1. Germline CDR1 is LGHDT and CDR2 is YNNKEL (reference sequence). The J segment lost 4 bases and the V segment lost 4 bases, leaving 0 bases of the junction unmatched. The length of the CDR3 is 14 residues. CDR3 in amino acids: CASSRTGGTGELFF. In DNA form, the CDR3 reads TGTGCCAGCAGCCGGACAGGGGGCACCGGGGAGCTGTTTTTT.

J is TRBJ2-1 and V is TRBV3-1 (or the pseudogene TRBV3-2); no definite D call. Trimming cost V 4 bases and J 7 bases, with 8 bases left between them. The CDR3 runs to 12 residues. The germline gives CDR1 LGHDT, CDR2 YNNKEL (reference sequence). CDR3 bases: TGTGCCAGCAGCCCCGGAGTGAATGAGCAGTTCTTC. The encoded protein is CASSPGVNEQFF.

V gene TRBV19 combines with J gene TRBJ1-5; 9 bases are a match to TRBD1. V shed 6 bases, J shed 1 base, and the junction held 4 bases outside the gene matches. CDR1 and CDR2 from the germline V gene are LNHDA and SQIVND (reference sequence). This CDR3 has 15 residues. The CDR3 DNA follows: TGTGCCAGTAGGCGGACAGGGGACAGCAATCAGCCCCAGCATTTT. It specifies CASRRTGDSNQPQHF.

This chain joins TRBV2 and TRBJ1-4; 7 bases agree with TRBD1. The CDR3 runs 12 residues. Germline V gene sequence: CDR1 SNHLY, CDR2 FYNNEI. The CDR3 DNA sequence: TGTGCGTCCCAGGGGGTCCCCGAAAAACTGTTTTTT. Translating it yields CASQGVPEKLFF.

The chain recombines TRBV6-5 with TRBJ1-5; 9 positions agree with TRBD1. After removal of 4 bases from V and 6 bases from J, the junction contained 4 bases not matched to a gene. CDR1 is MNHEY and CDR2 is SVGAGI in the germline V gene. This CDR3 contains 14 residues. The CDR3 nucleotides are TGTGCCAGCAGTTGGGGACAGGGCAGTCAGCCCCAGCATTTT. Encoded protein: CASSWGQGSQPQHF.

The chain uses TRBV27 and TRBJ2-1; 12 nucleotides align to TRBD2. Looked up from germline, CDR1 is MNHEY and CDR2 is SMNVEV (reference sequence). The V and J ends lost 7 bases and 5 bases, in that order; junction bases with no gene match: 9. The CDR3 spans 16 residues. The CDR3 DNA sequence: TGTGCCAGCAACGTACTAGCGGGGGGCATAAACAATGAGCAGTTCTTC. Translation gives CASNVLAGGINNEQFF.

The count of this clone is one. The chain employs TRBV5-4 and TRBJ2-7; TRBD1 matches 7 bases. This CDR3 contains 13 residues. Losses at the gene ends were 4 bases for V and 2 bases for J; bases not matched to a gene: 3. Germline CDR1 SGHNT, CDR2 YYREEE (reference sequence). The CDR3 nucleotides are TGTGCCAGCAGCATGGGACAGACCTACGAGCAGTACTTC. Protein product: CASSMGQTYEQYF.

The genes are TRBV29-1 and TRBJ1-2, with a possible D match to TRBD1 (6 bases). CDR1 SQVTM and CDR2 ANQGSEA come from the germline V gene. Trimming stripped 4 bases from V and 4 bases from J, with 16 bases between. CDR3 length: 14 residues. CDR3 loop: CSVGSGAGTYGYTF. CDR3 in DNA: TGCAGCGTTGGGTCAGGGGCAGGGACCTATGGCTACACCTTC.

This rearrangement joins TRBV5-1 to TRBJ2-5, with 9 bases lining up with TRBD1. The CDR3 loop spans 16 amino acids. Germline CDR1 SGHRS, CDR2 YFSETQ. The V gene end was trimmed by 6 bases and the J gene end by 4 bases; junction bases not matched to a gene: 13. CDR3 loop: CASNSGTGWGRETQYF. CDR3 DNA: TGCGCCAGCAACTCCGGGACAGGGTGGGGACGAGAGACCCAGTACTTC.

This chain uses TRBV5-5 with TRBJ2-3, with 8 bases aligning to TRBD2. Germline V lookup: CDR1 SGHKS, CDR2 YYEKEE (reference sequence). V gave up 4 bases and J gave up 1 base; unmatched junction bases: 8. The CDR3 loop spans 16 amino acids. The CDR3 sequence: CASSRSSGARTDTQYF. CDR3 nucleotides: TGTGCCAGCAGCCGAAGTAGCGGGGCTCGCACAGATACGCAGTATTTT.

V and J are TRBV7-2 and TRBJ2-3; D ambiguous. Germline assignment: CDR1 SGHTA and CDR2 FQGNSA. With 1 base removed from V and 3 bases from J, the gap between germline ends came to 5 bases. This CDR3 contains 13 residues. The CDR3 sequence is CASSLERTDTQYF. The CDR3 nucleotides are TGTGCCAGCAGCTTAGAGAGGACAGATACGCAGTATTTT.

The V call is TRBV4-3, the J call TRBJ2-1; no definite D call. The CDR3 length is 15 residues. V was clipped by 4 bases and J by 8 bases, with 18 bases between them. The germline gives CDR1 LGHNA, CDR2 YSLEER. Here the CDR3 reads CASSPGVAESHEQFF. In nucleotides, the CDR3 is TGCGCCAGCAGCCCCGGAGTGGCTGAAAGCCATGAGCAGTTCTTC.

This rearrangement joins TRBV11-2 to TRBJ2-7, with TRBD2 as a possible D gene (5 bases). The germline V gene has CDR1 SGHAT and CDR2 FQNNGV. With 8 bases removed from V and 0 bases from J, the gap between germline ends came to 11 bases. The CDR3 loop spans 13 amino acids. CDR3 residues: CASEDFLSYEQYF. DNA of the CDR3: TGTGCCAGCGAGGACTTCCTCTCCTACGAGCAGTACTTC. The full variable domain, in which reference TRBV11-2 and TRBJ2-7 provide the parts outside the CDR3, is EAGVAQSPRYKIIEKRQSVAFWCNPISGHATLYWYQQILGQGPKLLIQFQNNGVVDDSQLPKDRFSAERLKGVDSTLKIQPAKLEDSAVYLCASEDFLSYEQYFGPGTRLTVT.

J is TRBJ2-5 and V is TRBV5-1; D may be TRBD2 (5 bases). The V gene's germline CDR1 is SGHRS and CDR2 YFSETQ. The germline V and J ends were trimmed by 0 bases and 3 bases, with 12 bases remaining between them. The CDR3 loop spans 15 amino acids. CDR3 sequence: CASSLAGVQKETQYF. For the CDR3, the DNA is TGCGCCAGCAGCTTGGCCGGGGTACAAAAAGAGACCCAGTACTTC.

This clone came up once. This sequence joins TRBV4-1 and TRBJ2-3; 7 bases match TRBD1. J gave up 0 bases and V 0 bases, and 9 bases lay outside the gene matches. The germline V gene encodes CDR1 MGHRA and CDR2 YSYEKL. The CDR3 extends over 18 amino acids. CDR3 region: CASSQDPPTGVSTDTQYF. CDR3 DNA: TGCGCCAGCAGCCAAGATCCGCCTACAGGGGTTAGCACAGATACGCAGTATTTT.

The V and J genes are TRBV19 and TRBJ1-1, with 8 bases fitting TRBD1. Germline V gives CDR1 LNHDA, CDR2 SQIVND (reference sequence). The J segment lost 4 bases and the V segment lost 10 bases, leaving 8 bases of the junction unmatched. This CDR3 has 13 residues. The CDR3 is CATCRGPSTEAFF. The DNA of the CDR3 is TGTGCCACCTGCAGGGGGCCATCCACTGAAGCTTTCTTT.

The chain has TRBV7-8 and TRBJ2-1, with TRBD2 matching 9 bases. The CDR3 has 16 residues. CDR1 SGHVS and CDR2 FQNEAQ come from the germline V gene. Germline trimming cut 2 bases from V and 9 bases from J; bases unmatched to any gene: 11. The CDR3 coding sequence is TGTGCCAGCAGCTTAAATAGCGGGGGCCTTACTGGTGAGCAGTTCTTC. Amino acid sequence: CASSLNSGGLTGEQFF. Complete variable domain (other parts from reference TRBV7-8 and TRBJ2-1): GAGVSQSPRYKVAKRGQDVALRCDPISGHVSLFWYQQALGQGPEFLTYFQNEAQLDKSGLPSDRFFAERPEGSVSTLKIQRTQQEDSAVYLCASSLNSGGLTGEQFFGPGTRLTVL.

This chain connects TRBV10-2 to TRBJ2-3; 9 bases agree with TRBD1. V was clipped by 4 bases and J by 7 bases; unmatched bases: 6. Germline CDR1 WSHSY, CDR2 SAAADI. This CDR3 has 14 residues. The CDR3 is CASSGGDRVYTQYF. In DNA form, the CDR3 reads TGCGCCAGCAGTGGGGGGGACAGGGTGTATACGCAGTATTTT.

This clone was recorded only once. V is TRBV27 and J is TRBJ2-1; the D gene is possibly TRBD1 (5 bases). V lost 8 bases and J 7 bases, leaving 12 bases between the germline ends. CDR3 length: 12 amino acids. CDR1 is MNHEY, CDR2 SMNVEV, per germline (reference sequence). The CDR3 DNA is TGTGCCAGCCTGGATTACAGGAATGAGCAGTTCTTC. Translated, it gives CASLDYRNEQFF.

This clone was detected a few times. The genes are TRBV10-1 and TRBJ2-7; D may be TRBD1 (6 bases). V dropped 2 bases and J dropped 6 bases, with 14 bases sitting between them. Germline loops: CDR1 WNHNN, CDR2 SYGVQD (reference sequence). The length of the CDR3 is 14 residues. CDR3 amino acids: CASSERDKVFEQYF. In DNA form, the CDR3 reads TGCGCCAGCAGTGAGAGGGACAAAGTGTTCGAGCAGTACTTC.

This clone was seen only once. The chain combines TRBV6-6 with TRBJ1-5; D may be TRBD1 (6 bases). Trimming removed 7 bases from V and 3 bases from J, with 13 bases in between. CDR1 is MNHNY, CDR2 SVGAGI, per germline (reference sequence). CDR3 length: 14 residues. The CDR3 DNA sequence: TGTGCCAGCACCCCGACAGGTCCCAATCAGCCCCAGCATTTT. This gives the protein CASTPTGPNQPQHF.

The chain combines TRBV7-9 with TRBJ2-7; the D gene is possibly TRBD1 (7 bases). The CDR3 contains 15 residues. Per germline, CDR1 SEHNR and CDR2 FQNEAQ (reference sequence). Trimming shortened V by 5 bases and J by 4 bases, and 18 bases separated the two germline ends. CDR3 residues: CASSREEGARYEQYF. The DNA for the CDR3 is TGTGCCAGCAGCCGCGAGGAGGGGGCGCGGTACGAGCAGTACTTC.